This T cell receptor (beta chain) was observed in a study of T cell changes during pregnancy in multiple sclerosis (dated by TCRdb to the late 2010s). Regarding the complete study: In women with multiple sclerosis, the researchers looked at how the T cell repertoire shifted as pregnancy progressed.

Library prep was done by the immunoSEQ multiplex PCR assay. TCRdb provides this immuneACCESS table in a form limited to in-frame rearrangements. Some clones are lacking; in checked studies, under half of them reflect an unresolved V gene, and why the rest are absent is not known. This sample is represented by tens of thousands of clones; 85% to 95% of them were singletons. The ten most abundant clones make up around 1.7% of the sample. V lost 3 bases and J lost 7 bases; the stretch between them is 14 bases long. From its cysteine to its phenylalanine, the CDR3 spans 15 amino acids. Just the 45-base CDR3 DNA is kept, in frame starting at base 1. The germline V gene supplies CDR1 SGDLS and CDR2 YYNGEE. In regard to this clone: The antigen it binds to is not known. Base qualities were left out, and no much larger clone turns up one base away.

This TCR was sampled from a female donor in good health, enrolled as a control in a pregnancy study. The sequenced sample was peripheral blood, obtained in the first trimester of pregnancy. The chain couples TRBV9 to TRBJ1-6; a tentative D call is TRBD1 (6 bases match). The DNA is as follows: TGTGCCAGCAGCGGGAAGGGGGATGGGAATTCACCCCTCCACTTT. This encodes CASSGKGDGNSPLHF.